This T cell receptor (beta chain) originates from a study of T cell responses to AZD1222 COVID-19 vaccine. CDR1 MNHNY and CDR2 SVGAGI come from the germline V gene (reference sequence). The CDR3 length is 12 residues. Trimming took off 5 bases at V and 7 bases at J, with 11 bases between the two ends. Clones were read by immunoSEQ multiplex PCR, and TCRdb kept only the in-frame ones, dropping some. The sample yields tens of thousands of clones, roughly nine tenths seen once. Notes on the study in general: Repertoires were collected only later (after the peak T cell response had occurred).

As for this clone: What it binds is not known.

The source material was peripheral blood, sampled on day 0 of AZD1222 vaccination. The V call is TRBV6-6, the J call TRBJ1-1, with D tentatively TRBD1 (5 bases). The sequence was collected from an adult in good health. The CDR3 loop reads CASSHGGNEAFF. The CDR3, as DNA: TGTGCCAGCAGTCACGGGGGAAATGAAGCTTTCTTT.